This T cell receptor beta chain was sequenced for a study of T cells after yellow fever vaccination (dated by TCRdb to about 2019). Broadly, across the study: The SMART-Seq v4 Ultra Low Input RNA kit was used to prepare libraries from fractions with low cell numbers. To track T-cell clones before and after primary and booster YFV17D yellow fever vaccination, bulk TCR alpha and beta repertoires were sequenced longitudinally. Two healthy male donors, one aged 18 to 30 and one aged 30 to 39 years, were included in the cohort. Blood was collected at multiple timepoints before and after primary and secondary immunization, and bulk PBMC replicates and cell subsets were isolated. Overall study outcomes, separate from this receptor: Compared with the primary T-cell response, the secondary T-cell response was weaker but faster, peaking on day 5 rather than day 15. A small fraction of clonotypes showed up in both the CD4 and CD8 compartments, probably as a result of convergent recombination. After the booster, most of the clones that had expanded following primary vaccination were detected again (roughly 96% of CD4 and around 90% of CD8), which suggests that memory was broadly maintained. FACS-sorted repertoires could contain abundant contaminating clonotypes from the bulk population, so computational filtering was required. Only two donors were included in the study, so the extent to which the findings can be generalized is limited.

These reads were obtained on an Illumina NovaSeq 6000. TCR cDNA was synthesized by 5'RACE template switching, through which a universal primer site and unique molecular identifiers were introduced. Priming for cDNA synthesis came from both the TCR alpha and TCR beta constant segments. Library amplification involved two PCR steps, and the second step added sample barcodes and sequencing adapters. Sequencing of libraries was performed on Illumina HiSeq 2500 (2x100 bp) or NovaSeq (2x150 bp). Per the authors' processing: MIGEC handled demultiplexing of reads and collapsing into UMI consensus sequences, while MiXCR performed V(D)J alignment. Vaccine-responding clonotypes were defined with edgeR using replicate PBMC samples, requiring FDR below 0.01 and a log2 fold change above 5 up to day 15. Each bulk clonotype received a CD4 or CD8 identity based on whether the sequenced CD4 or CD8 repertoire contained that clonotype at higher abundance. TCRdb took the public reads, trimmed them with fastp at Q25, ran MiXCR for clone calling and kept in-frame beta chains. Entries are consolidated by CDR3 protein sequence, retaining the most common genes and DNA. These V and J calls derive from TCRdb rather than the authors' analysis. This sample lists approximately 450,000 distinct CDR3 sequences; around 19% were detected once. Together, the top ten hold about a sixth of the sample.

Via the germline V gene (reference sequence), CDR1 is LGHDT and CDR2 YNNKEL. Relative to germline, V is 6 bases shorter and J is 7 bases shorter, with 21 bases between their ends. Inclusive of the bounding cysteine and phenylalanine, the CDR3 is 15 residues long. Of all the DNA, just the CDR3 is kept, 45 bases in frame from base 1. The intended sense of this specimen's treatment or condition label: live attenuated yellow fever vaccine strain. At every blood-draw timepoint, two biological replicates of bulk PBMCs were collected. A standard Ficoll-Paque protocol was used to isolate PBMCs from peripheral blood. TriZol was used to extract RNA from bulk PBMCs, from CD4 and CD8 fractions, and from dextramer-positive and dextramer-negative fractions. On this clonotype: Its antigen is currently not known. No clone much larger than this one lies a single base away; base qualities are absent.

The chain couples TRBV3-1 to TRBJ1-2, and the D gene may be TRBD1, 6 bases matching. The sequence derives from a man aged 18 to 29 who received the YFV17D yellow fever vaccine. Sequencing used PBMCs, obtained before the yellow fever booster vaccination. At the DNA level, the sequence is TGTGCCAGCAGGAACACAGGGATCCGCGGCTCTGGCTACACCTTC. Translation gives CASRNTGIRGSGYTF.